At least ten counts were recorded for the clone carrying this TCR beta chain. Its antigen is currently unknown. Regarding time point: persistent/refractory GD, antithyroid drugs over 5 years with positive TRAb. RNA extracted from PBMCs served as the sequencing template. With iRepertoire HTBI primers and Arm-PCR of CDR3 regions, TCR beta libraries were built. Each CDR3 protein is one row after TCRdb ran MiXCR on the multiplex PCR reads. The sample comprises fewer than 400,000 distinct CDR3 sequences, around 21% of which are singletons, and less than 25% rests with the top ten. These data belong to a study of regulatory T cells in long-lasting Graves disease. CDR3 length equals 17 residues. Germline values: CDR1 MNHNS, CDR2 SASEGT. J gave up 1 base and V 9 bases, and 15 bases lay outside the gene matches. The study's findings and limits: TRBV28, TRBJ1-2 and TRBJ2-5 were segments that persistent disease favored. Whereas 966 public clonotypes were shared by new patients, persistent patients shared more, at over 2,500.

This TCR derives from a female donor with Graves disease. The chain combines TRBV6-1 with TRBJ1-5; 7 positions agree with TRBD1. Sequenced here: peripheral blood mononuclear cells (PBMCs), sampled when the disease was refractory, from a patient treated with antithyroid drugs. The CDR3 here is CASEGGSSRLSNQPQHF. Written as DNA, the CDR3 is TGTGCCAGTGAAGGGGGCTCCTCAAGATTGAGCAATCAGCCCCAGCATTTT.